The sequence of this TCR beta chain was determined in a study of T-cell memory formation after mild COVID-19. Points from the study as a whole: Those CD4+ clones that contracted were mainly in CM and EM (CD8+ ones in EMRA).

V was clipped by 6 bases and J by 8 bases; unmatched bases: 5. Germline lookup yields CDR1 MNHEY and CDR2 SVGEGT. The CDR3 runs 13 residues. From the 5' RACE reads, TCRdb called clonotypes with MiXCR, one entry per CDR3 protein. The table shows hundreds of thousands of distinct CDR3 sequences, with approximately 15% occurring only once. This clonotype came up a few times. Its cognate antigen is unknown. This receptor was identified in a man aged 18 to 30 who had mild COVID-19 (a few samples of this study predate the infection). Cell type and time point are not known. Sample: PBMCs or a T cell subset sorted from them (not recorded which). The gene calls are TRBV6-2 or TRBV6-3 and TRBJ2-1, with TRBD1 identical over 9 bases. The CDR3 nucleotides are TGTGCCAGCAGGCCGACAGGGGGGCATGAGCAGTTCTTC. Its translation is CASRPTGGHEQFF.